The rows below give T cell receptor beta chains drawn from one sample of a study of blood T cell repertoires in COVID-19. The protocol was immunoSEQ multiplex PCR, while the TCRdb copy is restricted to in-frame clones and leaves out a portion. The repertoire holds under 25,000 clones, approximately 88% seen once, with approximately 23% in the top ten. Sequencing was performed on peripheral blood. The receptors were gathered from a man older than 75 with active or convalescent COVID-19. Both conserved end residues are trimmed from each CDR3.

j_call v_call cdr3_aa
TRBJ2-5 TRBV18 ASLVDRAETQY
TRBJ2-3 TRBV6-2/TRBV6-3 ASSYSLREGLDTQY
TRBJ2-7 TRBV18 ASSPGLYEQY
TRBJ1-4 TRBV19 ATKYRDFEKLF
TRBJ2-2 TRBV6-5 ASRGGDWGELF
TRBJ2-3 TRBV5-8 ASSTRLAGGVADTQY
TRBJ2-1 TRBV11-2 ASSFLGLRNEQF
TRBJ2-3 TRBV28 ASSLRRTSGSTDTQY
TRBJ2-5 TRBV6-5 ASRALQVAWETQY
TRBJ2-1 TRBV12-3/TRBV12-4 ASSRELNEQF
TRBJ2-1 TRBV7-9 ASPPRDGSSYNEQF
TRBJ2-1 TRBV4-1 ASSQELPGGRGNEQF
TRBJ2-7 TRBV2 ASSESAGVAYEQY
TRBJ2-2 TRBV25-1 ASSRAGAGELF